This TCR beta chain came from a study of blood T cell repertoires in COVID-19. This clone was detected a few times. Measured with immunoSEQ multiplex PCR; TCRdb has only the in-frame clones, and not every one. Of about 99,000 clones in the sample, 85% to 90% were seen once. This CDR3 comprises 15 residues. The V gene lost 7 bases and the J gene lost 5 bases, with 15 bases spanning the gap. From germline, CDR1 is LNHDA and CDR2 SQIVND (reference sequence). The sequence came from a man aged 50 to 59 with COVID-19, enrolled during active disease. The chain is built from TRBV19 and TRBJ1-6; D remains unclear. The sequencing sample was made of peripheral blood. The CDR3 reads CASTAGVGDNSPLHF. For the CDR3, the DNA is TGTGCCAGTACCGCCGGGGTCGGGGATAATTCACCCCTCCACTTT. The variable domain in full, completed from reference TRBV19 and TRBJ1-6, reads DGGITQSPKYLFRKEGQNVTLSCEQNLNHDAMYWYRQDPGQGLRLIYYSQIVNDFQKGDIAEGYSVSREKKESFPLTVTSAQKNPTAFYLCASTAGVGDNSPLHFGNGTRLTVT.